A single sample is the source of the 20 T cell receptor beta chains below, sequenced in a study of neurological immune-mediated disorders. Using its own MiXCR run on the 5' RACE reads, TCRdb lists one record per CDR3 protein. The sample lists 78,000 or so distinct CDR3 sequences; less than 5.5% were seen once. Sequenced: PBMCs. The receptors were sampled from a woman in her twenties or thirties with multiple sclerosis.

CDR3 residues: CASSFIGTGAGYTF. DNA for the CDR3: TGTGCCAGCAGTTTTATCGGGACAGGGGCCGGCTACACCTTC. This rearrangement joins TRBV6-5 to TRBJ1-2; 10 positions match TRBD1. This CDR3 contains 14 residues. Germline CDR1 is MNHEY and CDR2 is SVGAGI. After removal of 4 bases from V and 8 bases from J, the junction contained 7 bases not matched to a gene.

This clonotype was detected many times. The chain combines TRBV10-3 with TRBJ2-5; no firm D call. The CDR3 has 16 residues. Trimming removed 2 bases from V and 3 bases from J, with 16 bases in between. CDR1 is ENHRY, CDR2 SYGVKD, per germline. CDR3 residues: CAISEDTSMSKETQYF. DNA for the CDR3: TGTGCCATCAGTGAGGACACCTCAATGTCGAAAGAGACCCAGTACTTC.

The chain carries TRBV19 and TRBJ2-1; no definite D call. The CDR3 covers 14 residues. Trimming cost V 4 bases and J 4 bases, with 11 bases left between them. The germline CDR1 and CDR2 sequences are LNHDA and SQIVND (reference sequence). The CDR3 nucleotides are TGTGCCAGTAGTAAGACCGGGTCATACAATGAGCAGTTCTTC. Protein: CASSKTGSYNEQFF.

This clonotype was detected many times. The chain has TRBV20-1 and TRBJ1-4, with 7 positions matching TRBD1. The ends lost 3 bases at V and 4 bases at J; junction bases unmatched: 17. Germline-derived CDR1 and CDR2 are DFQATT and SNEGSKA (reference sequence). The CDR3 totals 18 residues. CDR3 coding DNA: TGCAGTGCTAGCGGCAGCAGACAGGGCGTCTCCCTTAATGAAAAACTGTTTTTT. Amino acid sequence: CSASGSRQGVSLNEKLFF.

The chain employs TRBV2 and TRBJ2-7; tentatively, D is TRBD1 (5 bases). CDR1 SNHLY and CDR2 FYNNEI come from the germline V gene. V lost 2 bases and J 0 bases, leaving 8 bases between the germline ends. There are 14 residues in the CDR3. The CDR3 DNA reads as TGTGCCAGCAGTGAACAGGGTAGCTCCTACGAGCAGTACTTC. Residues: CASSEQGSSYEQYF.

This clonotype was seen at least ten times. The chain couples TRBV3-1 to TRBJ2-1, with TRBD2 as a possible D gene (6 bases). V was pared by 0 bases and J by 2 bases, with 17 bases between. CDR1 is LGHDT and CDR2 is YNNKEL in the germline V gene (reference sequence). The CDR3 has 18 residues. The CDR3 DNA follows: TGTGCCAGCAGCCAAGACCGGATGACTAGTTTCGCCTACAATGAGCAGTTCTTC. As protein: CASSQDRMTSFAYNEQFF.

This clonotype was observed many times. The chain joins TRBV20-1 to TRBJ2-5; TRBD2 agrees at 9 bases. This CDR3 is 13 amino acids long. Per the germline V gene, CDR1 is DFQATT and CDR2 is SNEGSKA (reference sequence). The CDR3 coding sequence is TGCGCGGGAGGTAGCGGGGGAGTGGAGACCCAGTACTTC. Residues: CAGGSGGVETQYF.

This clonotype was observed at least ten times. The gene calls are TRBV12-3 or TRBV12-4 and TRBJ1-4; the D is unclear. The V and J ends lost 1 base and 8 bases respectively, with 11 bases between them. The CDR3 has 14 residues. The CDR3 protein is CASSLDTPGEKLFF. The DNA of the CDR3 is TGTGCCAGCAGTTTAGACACGCCGGGCGAAAAACTGTTTTTT.

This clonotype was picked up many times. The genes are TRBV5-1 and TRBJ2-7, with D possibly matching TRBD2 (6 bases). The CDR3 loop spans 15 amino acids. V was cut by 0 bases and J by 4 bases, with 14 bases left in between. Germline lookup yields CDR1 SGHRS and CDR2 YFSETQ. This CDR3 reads CASSLAGLPDYEQYV. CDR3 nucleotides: TGCGCCAGCAGCTTGGCGGGACTCCCGGATTACGAGCAGTACGTC.

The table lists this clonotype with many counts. CDR3 nucleotide sequence: TGCGCCAGCAGCTTGCAACTAGGACAGAGCTACGAGCAGTACTTC. It yields the protein CASSLQLGQSYEQYF. The rearrangement uses TRBV5-1 and TRBJ2-7; D is possibly TRBD1 (6 bases). Germline V CDR1 and CDR2: SGHRS, YFSETQ. The CDR3 has 15 amino acids. Trimming removed 1 base at V and 3 bases at J, with 14 bases between.

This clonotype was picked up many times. CDR3 DNA sequence: TGCAGTGCTCTAAGACAGGGTTTTGAAGCTTTCTTT. Protein sequence: CSALRQGFEAFF. The chain has TRBV20-1 and TRBJ1-1; 7 nucleotides agree with TRBD1. This CDR3 has 12 residues. J was trimmed by 7 bases and V by 5 bases; bases with no gene match: 7. CDR1 is DFQATT and CDR2 is SNEGSKA in the germline V gene (reference sequence).

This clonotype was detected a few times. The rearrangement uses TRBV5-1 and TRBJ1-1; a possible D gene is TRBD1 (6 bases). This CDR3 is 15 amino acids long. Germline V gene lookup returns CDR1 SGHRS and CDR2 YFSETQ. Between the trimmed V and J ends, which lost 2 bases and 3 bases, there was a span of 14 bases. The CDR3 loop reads CASSFYQDSYTEAFF. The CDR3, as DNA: TGCGCCAGCAGCTTTTATCAGGACAGTTACACTGAAGCTTTCTTT.

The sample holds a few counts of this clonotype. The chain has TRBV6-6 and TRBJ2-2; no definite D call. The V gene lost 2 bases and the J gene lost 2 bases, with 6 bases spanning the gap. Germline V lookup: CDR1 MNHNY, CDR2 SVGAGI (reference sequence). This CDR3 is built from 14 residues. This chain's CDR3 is CASSYRGNTGELFF. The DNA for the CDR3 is TGTGCCAGCAGTTACCGTGGAAACACCGGGGAGCTGTTTTTT.

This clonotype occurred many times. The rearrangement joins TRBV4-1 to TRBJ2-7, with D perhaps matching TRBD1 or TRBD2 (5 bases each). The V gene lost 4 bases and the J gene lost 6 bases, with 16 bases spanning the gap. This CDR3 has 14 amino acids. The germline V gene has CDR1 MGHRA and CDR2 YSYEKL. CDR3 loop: CASSPCLGVGEQYF. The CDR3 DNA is TGCGCCAGCAGCCCCTGCCTGGGGGTTGGCGAGCAGTACTTC.

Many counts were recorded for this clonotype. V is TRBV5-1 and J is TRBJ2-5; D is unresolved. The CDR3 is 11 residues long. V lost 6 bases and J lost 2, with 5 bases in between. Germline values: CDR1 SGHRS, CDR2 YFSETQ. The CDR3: CASTEQETQYF. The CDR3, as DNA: TGCGCCAGCACTGAGCAAGAGACCCAGTACTTC.

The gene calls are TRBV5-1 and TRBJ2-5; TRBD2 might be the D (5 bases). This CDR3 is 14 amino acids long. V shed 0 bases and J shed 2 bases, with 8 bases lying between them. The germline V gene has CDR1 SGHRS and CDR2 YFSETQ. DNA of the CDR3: TGCGCCAGCAGCTTGGGACGGACTCAAGAGACCCAGTACTTC. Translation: CASSLGRTQETQYF.

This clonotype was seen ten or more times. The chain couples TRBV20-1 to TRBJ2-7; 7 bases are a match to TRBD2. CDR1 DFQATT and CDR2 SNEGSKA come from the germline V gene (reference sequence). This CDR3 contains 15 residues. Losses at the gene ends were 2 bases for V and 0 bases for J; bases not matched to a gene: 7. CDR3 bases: TGCAGTGCTAGACCCGGGCGCGGGGGCTCCTACGAGCAGTACTTC. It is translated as CSARPGRGGSYEQYF.

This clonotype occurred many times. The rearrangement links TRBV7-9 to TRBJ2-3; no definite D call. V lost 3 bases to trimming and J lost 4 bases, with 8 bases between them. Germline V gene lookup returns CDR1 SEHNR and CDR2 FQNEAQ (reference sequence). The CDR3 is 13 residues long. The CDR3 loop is CASSFPFADTQYF. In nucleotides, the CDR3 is TGTGCCAGCAGCTTCCCCTTTGCAGATACGCAGTATTTT.

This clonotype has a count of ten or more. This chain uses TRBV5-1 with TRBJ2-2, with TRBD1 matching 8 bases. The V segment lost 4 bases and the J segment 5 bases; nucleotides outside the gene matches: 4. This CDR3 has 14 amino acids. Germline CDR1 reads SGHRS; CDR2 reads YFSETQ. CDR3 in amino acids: CASSHGTGTGELFF. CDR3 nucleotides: TGCGCCAGCAGCCACGGGACAGGTACCGGGGAGCTGTTTTTT.

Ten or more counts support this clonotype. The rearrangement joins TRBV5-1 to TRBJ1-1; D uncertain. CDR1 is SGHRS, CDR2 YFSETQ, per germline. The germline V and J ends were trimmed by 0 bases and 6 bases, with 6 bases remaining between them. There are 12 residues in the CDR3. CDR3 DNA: TGCGCCAGCAGCTTGGGACGGTCTGAAGCTTTCTTT. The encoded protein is CASSLGRSEAFF.